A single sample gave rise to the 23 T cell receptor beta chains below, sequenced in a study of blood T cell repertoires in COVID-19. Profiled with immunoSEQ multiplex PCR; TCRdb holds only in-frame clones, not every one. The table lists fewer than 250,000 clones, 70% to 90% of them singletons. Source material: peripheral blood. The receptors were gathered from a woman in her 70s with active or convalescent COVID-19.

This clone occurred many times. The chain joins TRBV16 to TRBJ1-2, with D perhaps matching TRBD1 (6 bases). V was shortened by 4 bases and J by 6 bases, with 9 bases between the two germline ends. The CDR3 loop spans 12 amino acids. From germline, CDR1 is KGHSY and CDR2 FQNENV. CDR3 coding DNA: TGTGCCAGCAGCCTTAACAGGGATGGCTACACCTTC. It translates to CASSLNRDGYTF.

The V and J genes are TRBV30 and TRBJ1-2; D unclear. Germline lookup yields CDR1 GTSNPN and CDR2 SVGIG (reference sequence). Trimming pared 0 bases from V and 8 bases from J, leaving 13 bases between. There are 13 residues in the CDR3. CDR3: CAWSVERVGGYTF. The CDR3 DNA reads TGTGCCTGGAGTGTAGAGAGGGTTGGAGGCTACACCTTC.

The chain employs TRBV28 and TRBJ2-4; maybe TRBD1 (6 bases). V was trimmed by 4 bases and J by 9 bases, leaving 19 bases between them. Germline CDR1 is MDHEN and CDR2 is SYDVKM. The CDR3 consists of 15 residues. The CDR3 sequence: CASSSHLTGQGIQYF. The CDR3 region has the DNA TGTGCCAGCAGTTCCCATCTGACAGGTCAGGGCATTCAGTACTTC.

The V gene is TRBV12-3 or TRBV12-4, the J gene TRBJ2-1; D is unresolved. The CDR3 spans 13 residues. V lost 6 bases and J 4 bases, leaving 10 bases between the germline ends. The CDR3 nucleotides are TGTGCCAGCAGACGTGTCGGGTACAATGAGCAGTTCTTC. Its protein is CASRRVGYNEQFF.

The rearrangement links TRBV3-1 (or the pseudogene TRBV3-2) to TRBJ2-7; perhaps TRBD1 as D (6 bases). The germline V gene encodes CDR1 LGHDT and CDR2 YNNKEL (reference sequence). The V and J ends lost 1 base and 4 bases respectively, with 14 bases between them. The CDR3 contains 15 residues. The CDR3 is CASSQGTGLWYEQYF. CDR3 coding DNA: TGTGCCAGCAGCCAAGGCACAGGGTTGTGGTACGAGCAGTACTTC.

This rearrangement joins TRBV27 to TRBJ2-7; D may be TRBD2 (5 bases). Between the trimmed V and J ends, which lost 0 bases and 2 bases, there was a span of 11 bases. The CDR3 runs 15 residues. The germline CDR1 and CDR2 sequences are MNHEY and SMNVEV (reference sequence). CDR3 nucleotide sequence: TGTGCCAGCAGTTTATCCAGCGGTACCGCCTACGAGCAGTACTTC. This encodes CASSLSSGTAYEQYF.

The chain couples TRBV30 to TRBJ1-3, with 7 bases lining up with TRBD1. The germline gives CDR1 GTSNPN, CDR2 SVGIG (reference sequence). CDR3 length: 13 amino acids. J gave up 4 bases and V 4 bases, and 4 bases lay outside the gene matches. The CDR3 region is CAWNTGAGNTIYF. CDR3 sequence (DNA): TGTGCCTGGAACACAGGGGCGGGAAACACCATATATTTT. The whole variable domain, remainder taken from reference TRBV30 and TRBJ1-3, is SQTIHQWPATLVQPVGSPLSLECTVEGTSNPNLYWYRQAAGRGLQLLFYSVGIGQISSEVPQNLSASRPQDRQFILSSKKLLLSDSGFYLCAWNTGAGNTIYFGEGSWLTVV.

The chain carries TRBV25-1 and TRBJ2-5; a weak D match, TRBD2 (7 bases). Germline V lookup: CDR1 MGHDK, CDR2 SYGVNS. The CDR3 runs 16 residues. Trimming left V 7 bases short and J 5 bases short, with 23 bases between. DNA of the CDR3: TGTGCCAGCACCCTCGGTGGTGGGGGGGCCCCCGAGACCCAGTACTTC. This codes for CASTLGGGGAPETQYF. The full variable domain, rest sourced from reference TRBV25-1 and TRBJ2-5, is EADIYQTPRYLVIGTGKKITLECSQTMGHDKMYWYQQDPGMELHLIHYSYGVNSTEKGDLSSESTVSRIRTEHFPLTLESARPSHTSQYLCASTLGGGGAPETQYFGPGTRLLVL.

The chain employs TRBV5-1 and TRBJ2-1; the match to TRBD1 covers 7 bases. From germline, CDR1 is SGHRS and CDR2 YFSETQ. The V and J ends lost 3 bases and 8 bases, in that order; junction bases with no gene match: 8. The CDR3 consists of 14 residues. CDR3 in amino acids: CASSSMTGSDEQFF. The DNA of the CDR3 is TGCGCCAGCAGCTCGATGACAGGGAGCGATGAGCAGTTCTTC. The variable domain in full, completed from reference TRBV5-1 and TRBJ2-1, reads KAGVTQTPRYLIKTRGQQVTLSCSPISGHRSVSWYQQTPGQGLQFLFEYFSETQRNKGNFPGRFSGRQFSNSRSEMNVSTLELGDSALYLCASSSMTGSDEQFFGPGTRLTVL.

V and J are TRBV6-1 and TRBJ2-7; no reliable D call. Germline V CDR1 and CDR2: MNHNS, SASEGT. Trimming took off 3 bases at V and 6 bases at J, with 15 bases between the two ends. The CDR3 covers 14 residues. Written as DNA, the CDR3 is TGTGCCAGCAGTGATTTCCTCCAGAAACGCGAGCAGTACTTC. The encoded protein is CASSDFLQKREQYF.

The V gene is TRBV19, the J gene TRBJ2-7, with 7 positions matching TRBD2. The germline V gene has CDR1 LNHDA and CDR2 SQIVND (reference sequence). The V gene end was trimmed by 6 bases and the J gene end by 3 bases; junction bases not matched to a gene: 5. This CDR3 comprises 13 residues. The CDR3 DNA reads TGTGCCAGTAGAGGAGGACTAGGCTACGAGCAGTACTTC. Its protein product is CASRGGLGYEQYF.

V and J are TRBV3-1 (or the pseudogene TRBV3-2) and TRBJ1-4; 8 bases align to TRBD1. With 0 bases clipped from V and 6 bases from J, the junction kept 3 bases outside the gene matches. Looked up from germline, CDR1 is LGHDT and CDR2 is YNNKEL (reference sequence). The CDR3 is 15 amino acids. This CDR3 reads CASSQDGTGYEKLFF. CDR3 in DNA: TGTGCCAGCAGCCAAGATGGGACAGGATATGAAAAACTGTTTTTT.

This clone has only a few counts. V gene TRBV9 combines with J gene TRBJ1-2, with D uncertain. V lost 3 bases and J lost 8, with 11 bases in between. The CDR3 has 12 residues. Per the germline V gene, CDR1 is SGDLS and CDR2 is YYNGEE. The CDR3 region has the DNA TGTGCCAGCAGCGCCAATGCGTGGGGCTACACCTTC. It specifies CASSANAWGYTF.

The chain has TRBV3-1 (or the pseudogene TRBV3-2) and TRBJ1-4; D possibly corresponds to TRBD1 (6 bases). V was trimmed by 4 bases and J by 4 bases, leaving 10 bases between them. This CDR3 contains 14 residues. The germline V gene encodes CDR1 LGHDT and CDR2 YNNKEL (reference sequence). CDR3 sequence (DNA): TGTGCCAGCAGCCTCAGGGGCCTTAATGAAAAACTGTTTTTT. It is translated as CASSLRGLNEKLFF.

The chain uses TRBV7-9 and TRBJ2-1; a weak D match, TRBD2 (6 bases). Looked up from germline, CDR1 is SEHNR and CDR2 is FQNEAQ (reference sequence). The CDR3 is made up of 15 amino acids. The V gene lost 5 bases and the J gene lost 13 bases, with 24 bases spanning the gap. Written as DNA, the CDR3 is TGTGCCAGCAGCGACCGGCCGCGGGACCCCGTTTCCCAGTTCTTC. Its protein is CASSDRPRDPVSQFF.

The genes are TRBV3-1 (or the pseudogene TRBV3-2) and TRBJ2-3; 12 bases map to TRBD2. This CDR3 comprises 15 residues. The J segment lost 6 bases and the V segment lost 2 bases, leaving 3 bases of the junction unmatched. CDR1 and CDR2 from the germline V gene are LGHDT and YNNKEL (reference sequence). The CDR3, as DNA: TGTGCCAGCAGCCAAACTAGCGGGAGGCAGGATACGCAGTATTTT. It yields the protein CASSQTSGRQDTQYF.

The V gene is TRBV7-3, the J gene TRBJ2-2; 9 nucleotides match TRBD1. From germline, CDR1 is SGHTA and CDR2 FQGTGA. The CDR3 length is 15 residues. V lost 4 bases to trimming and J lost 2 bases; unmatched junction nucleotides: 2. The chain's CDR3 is CASSSGQGNTGELFF. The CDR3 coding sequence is TGTGCCAGCAGCTCGGGACAGGGAAACACCGGGGAGCTGTTTTTT.

The CDR3 coding sequence is TGCGCCAGCAGCCAAGACAGGGGGCTACCCGGGGACACCATATATTTT. It yields the protein CASSQDRGLPGDTIYF. The chain carries TRBV4-3 and TRBJ1-3, with 8 bases identical to TRBD1. Germline V gives CDR1 LGHNA, CDR2 YSLEER. The CDR3 sequence is 16 residues long. The J segment lost 8 bases and the V segment lost 0 bases, leaving 9 bases of the junction unmatched.

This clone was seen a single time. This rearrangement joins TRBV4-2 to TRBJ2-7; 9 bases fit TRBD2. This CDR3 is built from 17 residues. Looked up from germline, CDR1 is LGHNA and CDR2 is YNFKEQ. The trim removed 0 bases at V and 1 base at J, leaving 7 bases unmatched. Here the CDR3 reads CASSQDSGAGGSYEQYF. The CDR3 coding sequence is TGTGCCAGCAGCCAAGATAGCGGAGCGGGGGGTTCCTACGAGCAGTACTTC.

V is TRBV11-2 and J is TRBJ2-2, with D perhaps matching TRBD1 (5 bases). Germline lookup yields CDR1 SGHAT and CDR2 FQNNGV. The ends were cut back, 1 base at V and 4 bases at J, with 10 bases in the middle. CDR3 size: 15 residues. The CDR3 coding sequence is TGTGCCAGCAGCTTAGCGGTGGGGCGCACCGGGGAGCTGTTTTTT. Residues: CASSLAVGRTGELFF.

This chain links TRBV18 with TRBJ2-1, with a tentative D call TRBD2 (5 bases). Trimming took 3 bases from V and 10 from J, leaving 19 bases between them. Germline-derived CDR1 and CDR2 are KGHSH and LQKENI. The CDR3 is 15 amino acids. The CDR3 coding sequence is TGTGCCAGCTCACCGGGCGTGGCAGCGGAGCAAGAGCAGTTCTTC. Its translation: CASSPGVAAEQEQFF.

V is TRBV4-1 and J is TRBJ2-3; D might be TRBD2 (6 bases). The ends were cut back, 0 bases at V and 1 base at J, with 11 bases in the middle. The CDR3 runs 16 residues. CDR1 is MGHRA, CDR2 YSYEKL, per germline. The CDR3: CASSQEKWGGTDTQYF. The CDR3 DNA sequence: TGCGCCAGCAGCCAAGAAAAGTGGGGGGGCACAGATACGCAGTATTTT.

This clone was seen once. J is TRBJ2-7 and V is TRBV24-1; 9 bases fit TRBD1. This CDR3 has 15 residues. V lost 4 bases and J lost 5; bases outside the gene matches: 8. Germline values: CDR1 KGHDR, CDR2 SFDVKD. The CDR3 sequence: CATSDPGTGRDEQYF. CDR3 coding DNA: TGTGCCACCAGTGACCCTGGGACAGGGCGAGACGAGCAGTACTTC.